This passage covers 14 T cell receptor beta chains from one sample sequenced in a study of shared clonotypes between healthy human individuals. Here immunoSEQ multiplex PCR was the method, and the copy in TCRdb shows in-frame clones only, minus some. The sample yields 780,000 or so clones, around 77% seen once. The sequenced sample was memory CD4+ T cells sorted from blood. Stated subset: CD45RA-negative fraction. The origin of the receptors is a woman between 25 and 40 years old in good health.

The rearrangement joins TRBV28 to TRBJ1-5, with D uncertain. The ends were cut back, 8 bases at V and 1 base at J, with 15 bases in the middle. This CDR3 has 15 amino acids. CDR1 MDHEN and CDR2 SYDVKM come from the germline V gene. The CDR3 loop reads CASSPKLGSNQPQHF. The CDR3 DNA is TGTGCCAGCTCCCCTAAGCTGGGGAGCAATCAGCCCCAGCATTTT.

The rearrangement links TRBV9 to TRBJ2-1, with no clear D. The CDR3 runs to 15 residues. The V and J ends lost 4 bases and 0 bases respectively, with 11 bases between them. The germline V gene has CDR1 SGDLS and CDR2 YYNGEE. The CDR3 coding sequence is TGTGCCAGCAGCTTCCAGGACCGCTCCTACAATGAGCAGTTCTTC. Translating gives CASSFQDRSYNEQFF.

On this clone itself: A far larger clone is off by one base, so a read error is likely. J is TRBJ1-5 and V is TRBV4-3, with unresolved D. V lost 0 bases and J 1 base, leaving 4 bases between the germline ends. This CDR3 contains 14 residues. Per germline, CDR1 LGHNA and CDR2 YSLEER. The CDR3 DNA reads TGCGCCAGCAGCCAAGAGGAGAGCAATCAGCCCCAGCATTTT. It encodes CASSQEESNQPQHF.

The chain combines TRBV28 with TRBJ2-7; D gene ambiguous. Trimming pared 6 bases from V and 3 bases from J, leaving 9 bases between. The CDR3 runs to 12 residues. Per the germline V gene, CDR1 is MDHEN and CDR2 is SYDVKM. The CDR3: CASRSPGYEQYF. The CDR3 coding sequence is TGTGCCAGCAGGTCCCCTGGCTACGAGCAGTACTTC.

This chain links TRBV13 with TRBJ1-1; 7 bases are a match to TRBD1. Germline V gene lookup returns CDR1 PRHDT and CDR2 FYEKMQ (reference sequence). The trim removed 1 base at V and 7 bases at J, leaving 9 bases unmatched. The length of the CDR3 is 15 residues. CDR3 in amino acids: CASSLEGDRDYEAFF. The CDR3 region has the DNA TGTGCCAGCAGCTTAGAGGGAGACAGGGATTATGAAGCTTTCTTT.

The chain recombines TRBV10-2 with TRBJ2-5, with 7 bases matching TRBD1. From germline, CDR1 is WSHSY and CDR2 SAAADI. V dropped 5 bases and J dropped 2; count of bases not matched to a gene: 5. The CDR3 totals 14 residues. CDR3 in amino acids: CASSRGRGQETQYF. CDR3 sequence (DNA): TGCGCCAGCAGTAGGGGGCGCGGTCAAGAGACCCAGTACTTC.

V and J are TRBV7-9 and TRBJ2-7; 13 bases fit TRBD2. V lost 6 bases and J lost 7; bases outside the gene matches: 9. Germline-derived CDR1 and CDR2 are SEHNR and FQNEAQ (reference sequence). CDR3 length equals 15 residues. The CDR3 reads CASRSLAGGPLEQYF. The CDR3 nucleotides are TGTGCCAGCAGGTCACTAGCGGGAGGGCCTCTTGAGCAGTACTTC.

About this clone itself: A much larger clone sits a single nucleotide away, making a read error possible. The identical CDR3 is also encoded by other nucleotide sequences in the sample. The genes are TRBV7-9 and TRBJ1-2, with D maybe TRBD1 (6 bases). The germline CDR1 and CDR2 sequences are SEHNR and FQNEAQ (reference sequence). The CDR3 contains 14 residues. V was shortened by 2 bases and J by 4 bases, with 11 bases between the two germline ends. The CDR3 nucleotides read TGTGCCAGCAGCTTATCCTCAGGGGCCTATGGCTACACCTTC. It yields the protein CASSLSSGAYGYTF.

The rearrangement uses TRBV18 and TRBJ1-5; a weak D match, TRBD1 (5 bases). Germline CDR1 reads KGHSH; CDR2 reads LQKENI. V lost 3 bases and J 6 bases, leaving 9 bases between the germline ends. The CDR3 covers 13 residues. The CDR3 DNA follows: TGTGCCAGCTCACCTCTCGACAGTCAGCCCCAGCATTTT. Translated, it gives CASSPLDSQPQHF. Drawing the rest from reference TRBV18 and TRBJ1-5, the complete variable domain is NAGVMQNPRHLVRRRGQEARLRCSPMKGHSHVYWYRQLPEEGLKFMVYLQKENIIDESGMPKERFSAEFPKEGPSILRIQQVVRGDSAAYFCASSPLDSQPQHFGDGTRLSIL.

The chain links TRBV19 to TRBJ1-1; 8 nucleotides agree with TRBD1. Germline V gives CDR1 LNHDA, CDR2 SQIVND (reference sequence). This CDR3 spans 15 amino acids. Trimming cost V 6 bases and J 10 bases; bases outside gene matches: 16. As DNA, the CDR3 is TGTGCCAGTAGACTCCGGACAGGGAAGGAAGACGGAGCTTTCTTT. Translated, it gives CASRLRTGKEDGAFF.

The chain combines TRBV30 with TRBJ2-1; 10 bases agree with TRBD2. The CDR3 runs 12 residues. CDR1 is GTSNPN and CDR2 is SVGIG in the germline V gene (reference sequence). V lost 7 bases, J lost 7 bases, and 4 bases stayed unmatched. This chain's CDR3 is CAFTSGTNEQFF. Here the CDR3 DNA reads TGTGCCTTTACTAGCGGGACGAATGAGCAGTTCTTC.

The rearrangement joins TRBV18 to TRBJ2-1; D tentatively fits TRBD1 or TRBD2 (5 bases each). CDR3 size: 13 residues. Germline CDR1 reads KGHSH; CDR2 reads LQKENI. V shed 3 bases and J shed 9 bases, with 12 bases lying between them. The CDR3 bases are TGTGCCAGCTCACCGCGACGGGACCTTGAGCAGTTCTTC. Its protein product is CASSPRRDLEQFF.

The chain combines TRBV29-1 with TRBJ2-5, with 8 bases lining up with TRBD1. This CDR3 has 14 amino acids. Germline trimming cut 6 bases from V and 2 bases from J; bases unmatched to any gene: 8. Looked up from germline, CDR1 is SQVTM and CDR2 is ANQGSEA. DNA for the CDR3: TGCAGCGTGAGGACAGGGAAAAATCAAGAGACCCAGTACTTC. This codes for CSVRTGKNQETQYF.

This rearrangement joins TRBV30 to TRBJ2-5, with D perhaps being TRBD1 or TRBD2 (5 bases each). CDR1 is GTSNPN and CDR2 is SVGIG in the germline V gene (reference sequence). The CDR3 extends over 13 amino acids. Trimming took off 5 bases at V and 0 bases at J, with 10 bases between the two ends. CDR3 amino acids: CAWGGRNQETQYF. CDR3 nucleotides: TGTGCCTGGGGGGGACGGAACCAAGAGACCCAGTACTTC.